One T cell receptor (beta chain) is described in this entry. Antigen: not known. In the authors' workflow: Samples held a median of roughly 100,000 TCRs, range about 20,000–690,600. TCRdb reanalysed the RACE reads using MiXCR and keeps one entry per CDR3 protein. TCRdb's processing, not the authors' own work, is the source of the V and J calls. The sample has some 110,000 distinct CDR3 sequences; under 35% are singletons. The time point: patch test 3, about 24 weeks after DPC sensitization. Treatment specified: therapeutic diphenylcyclopropenone sensitization with weekly scalp DPC. The data derive from a study of human T cells and chemical hapten exposure. J lost 3 bases, V lost 2 bases, and 3 bases had no gene match. The CDR3 is made up of 14 amino acids. Germline V gene lookup returns CDR1 DFQATT and CDR2 SNEGSKA (reference sequence). Study-wide results and limits: There were significantly more large CDR3 similarity clusters among expanded TCRs than among controls. PT1 expanded TCR counts and patch test score were linked, and their correlation was positive.

The receptor comes from a man between 35 and 55 years old with alopecia areata. Some clones in this sample may be carry-over from other donors' samples. The chain employs TRBV20-1 and TRBJ2-7; 11 nucleotides match TRBD2. Sequenced here: whole blood, sampled in connection with sensitization to the hapten diphenylcyclopropenone (DPC). CDR3 amino acids: CSARTTSGGYEQYF. CDR3 bases: TGCAGTGCTAGAACCACTAGCGGGGGCTACGAGCAGTACTTC.